These 21 T cell receptor beta chains came from one sample sequenced in a study of T-cell memory formation after mild COVID-19. A single record per CDR3 protein comes from TCRdb applying MiXCR to the 5' RACE reads. The sample includes roughly 550,000 distinct CDR3 sequences, over 20% of them seen just once. The source material was PBMCs or a T cell subset sorted from them (not recorded which). The receptors here all came from an adult woman who had mild COVID-19 (a few samples of this study predate the infection). Cell type and time point are not known.

This clonotype was picked up a small number of times. The V call is TRBV2, the J call TRBJ2-1; 14 bases align to TRBD2. Trimming at V came to 5 bases and at J to 8 bases, leaving 5 bases not matched to a gene. The CDR3 spans 15 residues. Per the germline V gene, CDR1 is SNHLY and CDR2 is FYNNEI. The CDR3 protein is CASSHRLAGGDEQFF. Here the CDR3 DNA reads TGTGCCAGCAGTCATAGACTAGCGGGAGGGGATGAGCAGTTCTTC. Variable domain in full (rest from reference TRBV2 and TRBJ2-1): EPEVTQTPSHQVTQMGQEVILRCVPISNHLYFYWYRQILGQKVEFLVSFYNNEISEKSEIFDDQFSVERPDGSNFTLKIRSTKLEDSAMYFCASSHRLAGGDEQFFGPGTRLTVL.

This clonotype has a handful of counts. This rearrangement joins TRBV7-8 to TRBJ2-1, with 11 bases fitting TRBD2. The CDR3 totals 15 residues. Germline CDR1 reads SGHVS; CDR2 reads FQNEAQ. Trimming cost V 1 base and J 10 bases; bases outside gene matches: 6. The CDR3 region has the DNA TGTGCCAGCAGCTTAGAACGGCGACTAGCGGGGGAGCAGTTCTTC. It yields the protein CASSLERRLAGEQFF. Based on the CDR3 plus reference TRBV7-8 and TRBJ2-1, the full variable domain is GAGVSQSPRYKVAKRGQDVALRCDPISGHVSLFWYQQALGQGPEFLTYFQNEAQLDKSGLPSDRFFAERPEGSVSTLKIQRTQQEDSAVYLCASSLERRLAGEQFFGPGTRLTVL.

This clonotype was seen a handful of times. This chain joins TRBV9 and TRBJ1-1; TRBD1 is a possible D gene (5 bases). Looked up from germline, CDR1 is SGDLS and CDR2 is YYNGEE. This CDR3 comprises 12 residues. Between the trimmed V and J ends, which lost 0 bases and 12 bases, there was a span of 12 bases. The CDR3 DNA sequence: TGTGCCAGCAGCGTAGGAATCCAGGGCCCTTTCTTT. Residues: CASSVGIQGPFF.

The table lists this clonotype with a few counts. This sequence joins TRBV6-5 and TRBJ1-6; 9 positions agree with TRBD1. The V and J ends lost 5 bases and 5 bases, in that order; junction bases with no gene match: 7. This CDR3 contains 16 residues. Germline assignment: CDR1 MNHEY and CDR2 SVGAGI. CDR3 region: CASSPLRTGDNSPLHF. DNA for the CDR3: TGTGCCAGCAGTCCCCTCCGGACAGGGGATAATTCACCCCTCCACTTT.

The genes are TRBV30 and TRBJ2-3; no reliable D call. Germline-derived CDR1 and CDR2 are GTSNPN and SVGIG (reference sequence). This CDR3 is built from 14 residues. V lost 2 bases and J 2 bases, leaving 11 bases between the germline ends. Here the CDR3 reads CAWSLQLHTDTQYF. In DNA, the CDR3 is TGTGCCTGGAGTCTCCAACTCCACACAGATACGCAGTATTTT. Combining the CDR3 with reference TRBV30 and TRBJ2-3 gives the whole variable domain SQTIHQWPATLVQPVGSPLSLECTVEGTSNPNLYWYRQAAGRGLQLLFYSVGIGQISSEVPQNLSASRPQDRQFILSSKKLLLSDSGFYLCAWSLQLHTDTQYFGPGTRLTVL.

This clonotype was counted a few times. The genes are TRBV20-1 and TRBJ2-1; 13 bases match TRBD2. There are 17 residues in the CDR3. Looked up from germline, CDR1 is DFQATT and CDR2 is SNEGSKA (reference sequence). The V and J ends lost 0 bases and 4 bases, in that order; junction bases with no gene match: 6. This CDR3 reads CSARDPRGLAGYNEQFF. The CDR3 coding sequence is TGCAGTGCTAGAGACCCCAGGGGACTAGCGGGATACAATGAGCAGTTCTTC.

This clonotype was seen only a few times. This sequence joins TRBV11-3 and TRBJ2-2; D is unclear. V was trimmed by 5 bases and J by 7 bases, leaving 20 bases between them. CDR3 size: 16 residues. Germline CDR1 reads SGHNT; CDR2 reads YENEEA. This chain's CDR3 is CASSPSFPLTVGELFF. The CDR3 DNA is TGTGCCAGCAGCCCATCATTCCCTCTAACGGTCGGGGAGCTGTTTTTT.

This clonotype was seen a handful of times. The CDR3 sequence: CSAPTGTGGYEQYF. CDR3 nucleotide sequence: TGCAGTGCCCCGACCGGGACAGGGGGCTACGAGCAGTACTTC. The genes are TRBV20-1 and TRBJ2-7; 11 bases map to TRBD1. Germline loops: CDR1 DFQATT, CDR2 SNEGSKA (reference sequence). J was trimmed by 3 bases and V by 6 bases; bases with no gene match: 7. The CDR3 has 14 amino acids.

This clonotype showed up just a few times. The V call is TRBV5-1, the J call TRBJ2-7, with TRBD1 matching over 7 bases. The germline V gene encodes CDR1 SGHRS and CDR2 YFSETQ. With 4 bases clipped from V and 7 bases from J, the junction kept 8 bases outside the gene matches. There are 13 residues in the CDR3. CDR3 loop: CASSIDRVGEQYF. The CDR3 coding sequence is TGCGCCAGCAGCATTGACAGGGTGGGGGAGCAGTACTTC.

This clonotype was seen only a few times. This chain uses TRBV15 with TRBJ2-3; D unclear. The CDR3 sequence is 15 residues long. CDR1 LNHNV and CDR2 YYDKDF come from the germline V gene (reference sequence). Trimming left V 0 bases short and J 7 bases short, with 14 bases between. The CDR3 DNA follows: TGTGCCACCAGCAGAGATCGGCTAGATTCGAATACGCAGTATTTT. Amino acid sequence: CATSRDRLDSNTQYF.

The V and J genes are TRBV6-5 and TRBJ2-5; 9 bases align to TRBD2. The CDR3 is 15 residues long. V was clipped by 5 bases and J by 5 bases; unmatched bases: 9. Looked up from germline, CDR1 is MNHEY and CDR2 is SVGAGI. CDR3 protein: CASSPWGSGGETQYF. The DNA for the CDR3 is TGTGCCAGCAGTCCGTGGGGGAGCGGGGGGGAGACCCAGTACTTC.

This clonotype was counted only a few times. The chain is built from TRBV6-2 or TRBV6-3 and TRBJ1-1; the D is unclear. CDR3 length: 19 amino acids. The germline V gene has CDR1 MNHEY and CDR2 SVGEGT. Trimming left V 0 bases short and J 1 base short, with 21 bases between. CDR3 loop: CASSYSRSRTVRPNTEAFF. Written as DNA, the CDR3 is TGTGCCAGCAGTTACTCGCGCTCGAGAACCGTTCGTCCGAACACTGAAGCTTTCTTT.

V and J are TRBV4-2 and TRBJ2-2, with D perhaps TRBD1 (6 bases). The germline V gene has CDR1 LGHNA and CDR2 YNFKEQ. There are 17 residues in the CDR3. The V end was cut by 1 base, the J end by 4 bases, with 16 bases between. The DNA of the CDR3 is TGTGCCAGCAGCCAAGTTCCTGGCGACAGGATCACCGGGGAGCTGTTTTTT. This codes for CASSQVPGDRITGELFF.

This clonotype was found a few times. One end of the junction is discordant with germline, which a read error may explain. The chain couples TRBV12-3 or TRBV12-4 to TRBJ2-5, with TRBD1 matching 7 bases. The CDR3 is 14 amino acids. The CDR3 nucleotides read TGTGTCAGCAGTTACATGACAGGGAAAGAGACCCAGTACTTC. As protein: CVSSYMTGKETQYF.

The genes are TRBV9 and TRBJ2-5, with a possible D match to TRBD2 (7 bases). CDR3 length: 15 residues. Germline values: CDR1 SGDLS, CDR2 YYNGEE. The ends were cut back, 0 bases at V and 5 bases at J, with 14 bases in the middle. The CDR3 nucleotides read TGTGCCAGCAGCGTAGGCGAGGGGGGGCTTGAGACCCAGTACTTC. Its protein is CASSVGEGGLETQYF.

This rearrangement joins TRBV29-1 to TRBJ2-2; the D call may be TRBD1 or TRBD2 (6 bases each). Germline CDR1 is SQVTM and CDR2 is ANQGSEA. The CDR3 consists of 16 residues. Trimming cost V 1 base and J 4 bases, with 16 bases left between them. CDR3 in amino acids: CSVEGLLGGGTGELFF. CDR3 in DNA: TGCAGCGTTGAAGGGCTTTTGGGGGGCGGCACCGGGGAGCTGTTTTTT.

The V gene is TRBV20-1, the J gene TRBJ1-5; 7 bases fit TRBD1. In germline, CDR1 is DFQATT, CDR2 SNEGSKA (reference sequence). Losses at the gene ends were 6 bases for V and 4 bases for J; bases not matched to a gene: 6. This CDR3 spans 13 amino acids. CDR3 sequence (DNA): TGCAGTGCAGGGGGCCGTGGGAATCAGCCCCAGCATTTT. The encoded protein is CSAGGRGNQPQHF.

In this sample, this clonotype turned up a few times. For the CDR3, the DNA is TGCGCCAGCAGTGACCCGAGTAGGAACGGGACAGCGAACACCGGGGAGCTGTTTTTT. This encodes CASSDPSRNGTANTGELFF. The rearrangement joins TRBV10-1 to TRBJ2-2; TRBD1 agrees at 7 bases. This CDR3 is 19 amino acids long. Per germline, CDR1 WNHNN and CDR2 SYGVQD (reference sequence). V was pared by 3 bases and J by 0 bases, with 13 bases of the junction left unmatched.

This clonotype has more than one count but fewer than ten. V and J are TRBV24-1 and TRBJ2-7; tentatively, D is TRBD1 (5 bases). V lost 9 bases to trimming and J lost 3 bases, with 20 bases between them. The germline V gene encodes CDR1 KGHDR and CDR2 SFDVKD. This CDR3 is built from 15 residues. CDR3 residues: CATETMQGKGYEQYF. The CDR3, as DNA: TGTGCCACCGAGACCATGCAGGGAAAGGGCTACGAGCAGTACTTC.

Only a few counts were recorded for this clonotype. V usage is TRBV29-1 and J usage is TRBJ2-1; 8 bases fit TRBD1. The length of the CDR3 is 14 residues. The junction had 9 bases not matched to a gene; V was cut back by 7 bases and J by 4 bases. Per the germline V gene, CDR1 is SQVTM and CDR2 is ANQGSEA. As DNA, the CDR3 is TGCAGCGAGACGGACAGGGACCATTACAATGAGCAGTTCTTC. Protein sequence: CSETDRDHYNEQFF.

The chain uses TRBV5-4 and TRBJ2-3, with 15 bases aligning to TRBD2. The CDR3 is made up of 17 amino acids. CDR1 SGHNT and CDR2 YYREEE come from the germline V gene (reference sequence). J was trimmed by 0 bases and V by 2 bases; bases with no gene match: 1. CDR3 DNA: TGTGCCAGCAGCTTCGGGACTAGCGGGGGGAGCACAGATACGCAGTATTTT. Amino acid sequence: CASSFGTSGGSTDTQYF.